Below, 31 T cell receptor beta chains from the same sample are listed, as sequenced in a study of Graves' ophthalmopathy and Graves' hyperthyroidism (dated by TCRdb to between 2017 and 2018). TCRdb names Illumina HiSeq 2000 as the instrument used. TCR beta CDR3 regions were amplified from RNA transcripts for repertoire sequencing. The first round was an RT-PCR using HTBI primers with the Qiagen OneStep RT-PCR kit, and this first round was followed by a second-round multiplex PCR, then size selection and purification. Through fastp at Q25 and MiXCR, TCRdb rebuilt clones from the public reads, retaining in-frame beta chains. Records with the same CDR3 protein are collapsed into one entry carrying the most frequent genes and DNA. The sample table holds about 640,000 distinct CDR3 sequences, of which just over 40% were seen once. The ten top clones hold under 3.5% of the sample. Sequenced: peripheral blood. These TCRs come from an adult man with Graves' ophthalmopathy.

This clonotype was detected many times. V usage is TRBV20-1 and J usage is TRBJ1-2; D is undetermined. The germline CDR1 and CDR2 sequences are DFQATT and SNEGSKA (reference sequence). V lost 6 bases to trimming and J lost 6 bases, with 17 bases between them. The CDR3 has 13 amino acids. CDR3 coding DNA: TGCAGTGCCCTACCCGGGGAATCGGATGGCTACACCTTC. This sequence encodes CSALPGESDGYTF.

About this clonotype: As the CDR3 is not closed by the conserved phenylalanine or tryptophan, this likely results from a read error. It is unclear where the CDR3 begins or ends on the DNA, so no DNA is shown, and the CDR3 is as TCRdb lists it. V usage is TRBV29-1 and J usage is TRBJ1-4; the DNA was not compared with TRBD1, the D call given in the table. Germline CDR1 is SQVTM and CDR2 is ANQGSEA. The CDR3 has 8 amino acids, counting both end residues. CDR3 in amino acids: CSAKRGHK.

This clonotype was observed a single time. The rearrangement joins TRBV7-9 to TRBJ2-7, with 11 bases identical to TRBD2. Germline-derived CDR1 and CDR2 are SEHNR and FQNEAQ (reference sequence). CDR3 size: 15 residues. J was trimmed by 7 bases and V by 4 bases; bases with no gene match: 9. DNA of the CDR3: TGTGCCAGCAGCTACGGGACTAGCGGACCCAATGAGCAGTACTTC. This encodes CASSYGTSGPNEQYF. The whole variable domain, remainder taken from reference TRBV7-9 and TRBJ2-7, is DTGVSQNPRHKITKRGQNVTFRCDPISEHNRLYWYRQTLGQGPEFLTYFQNEAQLEKSRLLSDRFSAERPKGSFSTLEIQRTEQGDSAMYLCASSYGTSGPNEQYFGPGTRLTVT.

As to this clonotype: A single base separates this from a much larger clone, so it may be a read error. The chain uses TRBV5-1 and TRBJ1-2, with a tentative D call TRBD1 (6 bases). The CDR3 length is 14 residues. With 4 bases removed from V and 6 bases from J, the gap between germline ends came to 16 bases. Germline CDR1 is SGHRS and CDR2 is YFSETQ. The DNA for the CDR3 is TGCGCCAGCAGCAAAAAGACAGGTTCGGATGGCTACACCTTC. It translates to CASSKKTGSDGYTF.

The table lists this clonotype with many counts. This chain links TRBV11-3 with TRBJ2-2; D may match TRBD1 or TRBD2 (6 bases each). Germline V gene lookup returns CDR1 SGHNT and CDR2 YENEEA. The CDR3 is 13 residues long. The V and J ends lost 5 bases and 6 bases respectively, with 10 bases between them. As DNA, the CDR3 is TGTGCCAGCAGCCGGGGGCGAGCCGGGGAGCTGTTTTTT. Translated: CASSRGRAGELFF.

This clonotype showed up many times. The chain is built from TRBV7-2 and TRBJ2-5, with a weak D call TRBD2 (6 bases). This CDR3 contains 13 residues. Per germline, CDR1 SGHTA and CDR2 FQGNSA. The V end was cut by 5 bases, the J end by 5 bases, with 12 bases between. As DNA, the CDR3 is TGTGCCAGCAGCATCCACGGAGGGGAGACCCAGTACTTC. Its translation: CASSIHGGETQYF.

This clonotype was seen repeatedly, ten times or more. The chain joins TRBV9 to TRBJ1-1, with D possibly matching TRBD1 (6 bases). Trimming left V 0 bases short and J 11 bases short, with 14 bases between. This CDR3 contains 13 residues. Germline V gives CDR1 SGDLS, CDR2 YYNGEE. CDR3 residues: CASSVVEQGNAFF. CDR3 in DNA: TGTGCCAGCAGCGTAGTAGAACAGGGAAATGCTTTCTTT. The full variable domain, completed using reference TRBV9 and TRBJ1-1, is DSGVTQTPKHLITATGQRVTLRCSPRSGDLSVYWYQQSLDQGLQFLIQYYNGEERAKGNILERFSAQQFPDLHSELNLSSLELGDSALYFCASSVVEQGNAFFGQGTRLTVV.

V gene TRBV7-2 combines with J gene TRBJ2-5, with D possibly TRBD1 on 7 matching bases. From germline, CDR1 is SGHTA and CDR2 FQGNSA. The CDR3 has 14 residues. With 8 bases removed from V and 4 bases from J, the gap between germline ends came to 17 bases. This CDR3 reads CASASRRDRETQYF. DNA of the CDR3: TGTGCCAGCGCCAGCAGGCGGGACAGAGAGACCCAGTACTTC.

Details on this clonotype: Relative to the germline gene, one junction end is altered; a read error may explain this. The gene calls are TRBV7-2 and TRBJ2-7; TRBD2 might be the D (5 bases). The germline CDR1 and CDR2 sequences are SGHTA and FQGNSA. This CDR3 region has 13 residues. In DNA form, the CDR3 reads TGTGCCAGCAGCTTCGGGCAGTCCGGGGAGCTGTACTTC. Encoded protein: CASSFGQSGELYF.

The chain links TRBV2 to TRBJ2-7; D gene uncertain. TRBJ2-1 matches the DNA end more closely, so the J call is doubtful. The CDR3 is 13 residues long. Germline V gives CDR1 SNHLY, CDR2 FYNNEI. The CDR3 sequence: CASSVRLRNEQFF. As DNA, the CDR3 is TGTGCCAGCAGTGTACGCCTTCGAAATGAGCAGTTCTTC.

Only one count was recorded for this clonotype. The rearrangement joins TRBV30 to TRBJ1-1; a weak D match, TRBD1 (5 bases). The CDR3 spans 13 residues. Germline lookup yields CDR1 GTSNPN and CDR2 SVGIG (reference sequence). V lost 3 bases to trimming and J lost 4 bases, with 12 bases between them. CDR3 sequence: CAWRKQGGTEAFF. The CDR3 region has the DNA TGTGCCTGGAGAAAGCAGGGAGGCACTGAAGCTTTCTTT.

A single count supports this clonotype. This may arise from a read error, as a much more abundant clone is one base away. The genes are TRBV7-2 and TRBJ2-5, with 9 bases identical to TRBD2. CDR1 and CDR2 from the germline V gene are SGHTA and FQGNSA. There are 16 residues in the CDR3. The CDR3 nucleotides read TGTGCCGGCAGTCCTGATGGGCTAGCGGGGAAAGAGACCCAGTACTTC. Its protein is CAGSPDGLAGKETQYF. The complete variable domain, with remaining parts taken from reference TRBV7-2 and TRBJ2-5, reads GAGVSQSPSNKVTEKGKDVELRCDPISGHTALYWYRQSLGQGLEFLIYFQGNSAPDKSGLPSDRFSAERTGGSVSTLTIQRTQQEDSAVYLCAGSPDGLAGKETQYFGPGTRLLVL.

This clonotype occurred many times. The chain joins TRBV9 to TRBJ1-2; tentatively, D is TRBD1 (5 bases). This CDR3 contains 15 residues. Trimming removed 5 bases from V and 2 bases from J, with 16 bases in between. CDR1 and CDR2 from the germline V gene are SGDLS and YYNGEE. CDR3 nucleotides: TGTGCCAGCAGTTCCCTCCGGGACGCGAACTATGGCTACACCTTC. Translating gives CASSSLRDANYGYTF.

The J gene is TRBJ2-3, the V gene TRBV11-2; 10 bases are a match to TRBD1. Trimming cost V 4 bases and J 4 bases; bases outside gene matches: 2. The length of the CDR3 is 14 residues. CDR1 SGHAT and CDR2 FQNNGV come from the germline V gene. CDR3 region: CASSSTGGADTQYF. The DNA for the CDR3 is TGTGCCAGCAGCTCGACAGGGGGCGCAGATACGCAGTATTTT.

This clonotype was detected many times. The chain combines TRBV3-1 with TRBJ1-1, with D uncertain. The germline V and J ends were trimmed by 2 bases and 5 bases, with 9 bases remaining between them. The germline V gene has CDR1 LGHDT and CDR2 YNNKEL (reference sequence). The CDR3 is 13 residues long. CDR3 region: CASSQSWLTEAFF. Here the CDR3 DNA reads TGTGCCAGCAGCCAATCCTGGCTTACTGAAGCTTTCTTT. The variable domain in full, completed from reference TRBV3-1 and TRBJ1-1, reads DTAVSQTPKYLVTQMGNDKSIKCEQNLGHDTMYWYKQDSKKFLKIMFSYNNKELIINETVPNRFSPKSPDKAHLNLHINSLELGDSAVYFCASSQSWLTEAFFGQGTRLTVV.

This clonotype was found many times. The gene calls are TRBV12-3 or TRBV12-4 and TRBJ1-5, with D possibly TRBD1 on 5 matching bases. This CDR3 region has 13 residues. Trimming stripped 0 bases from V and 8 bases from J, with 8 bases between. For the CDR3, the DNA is TGTGCCAGCAGTTTAGCGGGAGGGGAGCCCCAGCATTTT. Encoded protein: CASSLAGGEPQHF.

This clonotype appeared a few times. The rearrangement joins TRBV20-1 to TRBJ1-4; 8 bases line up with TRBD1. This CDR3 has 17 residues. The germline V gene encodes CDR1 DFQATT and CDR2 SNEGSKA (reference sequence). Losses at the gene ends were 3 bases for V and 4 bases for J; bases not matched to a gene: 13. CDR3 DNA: TGCAGTGCTAGGCAACTGAGGACAGGGCGGAGTAATGAAAAACTGTTTTTT. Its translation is CSARQLRTGRSNEKLFF.

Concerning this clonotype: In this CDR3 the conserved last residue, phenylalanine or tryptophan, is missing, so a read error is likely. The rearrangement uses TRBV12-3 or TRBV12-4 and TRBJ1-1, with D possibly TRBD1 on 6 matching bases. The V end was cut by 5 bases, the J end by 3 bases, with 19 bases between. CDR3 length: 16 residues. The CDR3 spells CASSRGGGWWDTEAFL. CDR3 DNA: TGTGCCAGCAGTCGAGGCGGGGGCTGGTGGGACACTGAAGCTTTCCTT.

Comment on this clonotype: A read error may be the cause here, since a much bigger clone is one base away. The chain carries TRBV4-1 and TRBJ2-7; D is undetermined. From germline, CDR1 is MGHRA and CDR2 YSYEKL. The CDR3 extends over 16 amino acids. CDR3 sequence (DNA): TGCGCCAGCAGCCAAGGTGGCGGAAGGAGCTCCTACGGGCAGTACTTC. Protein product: CASSQGGGRSSYGQYF.

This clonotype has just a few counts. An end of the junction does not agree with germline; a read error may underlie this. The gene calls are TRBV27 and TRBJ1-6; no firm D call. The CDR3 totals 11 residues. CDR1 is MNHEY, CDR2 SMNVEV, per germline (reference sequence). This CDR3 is CASGLFSPLHF. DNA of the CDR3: TGTGCCAGCGGTTTGTTTTCACCCCTCCACTTT.

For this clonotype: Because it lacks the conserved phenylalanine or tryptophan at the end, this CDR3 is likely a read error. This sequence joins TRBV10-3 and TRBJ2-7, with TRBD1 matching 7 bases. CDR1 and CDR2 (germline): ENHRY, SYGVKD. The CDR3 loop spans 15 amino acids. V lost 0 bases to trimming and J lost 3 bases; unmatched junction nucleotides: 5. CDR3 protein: CAISESKGQDYEQYL. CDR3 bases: TGTGCCATCAGTGAGTCGAAAGGACAGGACTACGAGCAGTACCTC.

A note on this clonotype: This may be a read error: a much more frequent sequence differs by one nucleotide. CDR3: CSVLPRTGVNTEAFF. CDR3 sequence (DNA): TGCAGTGTTCTACCTAGGACAGGGGTTAACACTGAAGCTTTCTTT. The V and J genes are TRBV20-1 and TRBJ1-1; TRBD1 agrees at 9 bases. V gave up 7 bases and J gave up 2 bases; unmatched junction bases: 11. This CDR3 is 15 amino acids long. CDR1 DFQATT and CDR2 SNEGSKA come from the germline V gene (reference sequence).

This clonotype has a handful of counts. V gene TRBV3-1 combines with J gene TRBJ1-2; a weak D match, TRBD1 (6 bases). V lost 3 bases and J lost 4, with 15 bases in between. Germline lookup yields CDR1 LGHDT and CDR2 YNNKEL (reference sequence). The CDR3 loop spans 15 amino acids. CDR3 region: CASSHNREGGYGYTF. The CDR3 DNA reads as TGTGCCAGCAGCCACAACAGGGAGGGTGGCTATGGCTACACCTTC.

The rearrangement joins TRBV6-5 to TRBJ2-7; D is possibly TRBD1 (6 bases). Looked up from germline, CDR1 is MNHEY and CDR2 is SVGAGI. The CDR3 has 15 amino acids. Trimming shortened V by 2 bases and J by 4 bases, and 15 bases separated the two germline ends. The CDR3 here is CASSYIGRGGYEQYF. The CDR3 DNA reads TGTGCCAGCAGTTACATAGGGCGAGGGGGATACGAGCAGTACTTC.

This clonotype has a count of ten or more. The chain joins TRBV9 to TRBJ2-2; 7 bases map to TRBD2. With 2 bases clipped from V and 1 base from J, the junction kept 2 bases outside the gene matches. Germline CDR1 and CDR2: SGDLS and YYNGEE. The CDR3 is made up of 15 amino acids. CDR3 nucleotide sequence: TGTGCCAGCAGCGTTCGGGGGGAGAACACCGGGGAGCTGTTTTTT. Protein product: CASSVRGENTGELFF.

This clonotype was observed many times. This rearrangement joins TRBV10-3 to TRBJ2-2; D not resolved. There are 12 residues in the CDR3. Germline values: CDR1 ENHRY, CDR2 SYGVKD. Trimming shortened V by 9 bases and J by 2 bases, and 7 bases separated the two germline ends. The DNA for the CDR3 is TGTGCCATTCGACAAAACACCGGGGAGCTGTTTTTT. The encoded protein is CAIRQNTGELFF.

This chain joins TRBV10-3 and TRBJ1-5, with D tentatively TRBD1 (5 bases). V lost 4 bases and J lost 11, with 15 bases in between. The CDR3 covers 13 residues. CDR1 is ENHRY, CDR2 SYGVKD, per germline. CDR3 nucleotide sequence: TGTGCCATCAGTGTCGGCGGGGGGGAGACCCAGCATTTT. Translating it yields CAISVGGGETQHF.

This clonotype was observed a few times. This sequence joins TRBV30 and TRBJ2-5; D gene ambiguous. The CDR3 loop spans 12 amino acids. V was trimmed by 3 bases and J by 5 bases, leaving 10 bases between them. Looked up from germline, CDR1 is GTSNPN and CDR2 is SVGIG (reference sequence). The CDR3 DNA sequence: TGTGCCTGGAGCACCATCGCTGAGACCCAGTACTTC. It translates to CAWSTIAETQYF.

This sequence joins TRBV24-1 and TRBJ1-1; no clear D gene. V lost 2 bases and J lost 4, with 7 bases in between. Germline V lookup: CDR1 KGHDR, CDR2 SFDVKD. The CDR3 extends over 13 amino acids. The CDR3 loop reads CATSDSGSTEAFF. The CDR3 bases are TGTGCCACCAGTGATTCGGGGAGCACTGAAGCTTTCTTT.

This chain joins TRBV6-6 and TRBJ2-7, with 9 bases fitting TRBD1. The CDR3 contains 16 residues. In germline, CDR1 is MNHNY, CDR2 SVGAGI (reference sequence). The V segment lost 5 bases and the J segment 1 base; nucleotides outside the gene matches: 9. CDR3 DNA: TGTGCCAGCAGTACCAGCTGGACAGGGGCATCCTACGAGCAGTACTTC. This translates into CASSTSWTGASYEQYF.

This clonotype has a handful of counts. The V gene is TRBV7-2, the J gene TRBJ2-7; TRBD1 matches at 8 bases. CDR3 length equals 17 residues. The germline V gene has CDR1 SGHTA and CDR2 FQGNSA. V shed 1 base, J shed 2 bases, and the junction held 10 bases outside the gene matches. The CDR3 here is CASSLVPGQVGAYEQYF. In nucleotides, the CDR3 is TGTGCCAGCAGCTTAGTGCCGGGACAGGTAGGGGCCTACGAGCAGTACTTC. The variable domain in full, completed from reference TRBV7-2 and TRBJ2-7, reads GAGVSQSPSNKVTEKGKDVELRCDPISGHTALYWYRQSLGQGLEFLIYFQGNSAPDKSGLPSDRFSAERTGGSVSTLTIQRTQQEDSAVYLCASSLVPGQVGAYEQYFGPGTRLTVT.